Listed below are T cell receptor beta chains from one sample, sequenced in a study of blood T cell repertoires in COVID-19. The repertoire was sequenced with immunoSEQ multiplex PCR; TCRdb's copy has only in-frame clones and lacks some. The sample carries nearly 80,000 clones, 82% recorded once. Sequenced input: peripheral blood. The receptor set was obtained from a woman in her seventies with acute or convalescent COVID-19. The CDR3 runs from the conserved cysteine through the conserved F or W. D genes are given only for firm matches. Clone sizes are given selectively: once, few, many, or a class where the clone is expanded.

d_call: .; j_call: TRBJ1-5; clone_size: .; v_call: TRBV12-3/TRBV12-4; cdr3_aa: CASSLNMNQPQHF; cdr3_nt: TGTGCCAGCAGCCTTAACATGAATCAGCCCCAGCATTTT
d_call: TRBD1; j_call: TRBJ1-1; clone_size: .; v_call: TRBV19; cdr3_aa: CASSRRQGSTEAFF; cdr3_nt: TGTGCCAGTAGTAGACGACAGGGAAGCACTGAAGCTTTCTTT
d_call: .; j_call: TRBJ2-1; clone_size: .; v_call: TRBV2; cdr3_aa: CASKVFGQNNEQFF; cdr3_nt: TGTGCCAGCAAAGTTTTCGGACAGAACAATGAGCAGTTCTTC
d_call: .; j_call: TRBJ1-6; clone_size: .; v_call: TRBV6-5; cdr3_aa: CASSPVRRGGSPLHF; cdr3_nt: TGTGCCAGCAGTCCAGTCCGGCGAGGGGGTTCACCCCTCCACTTT
d_call: TRBD1; j_call: TRBJ2-6; clone_size: once; v_call: TRBV6-5; cdr3_aa: CASSRIQDRLTF; cdr3_nt: TGTGCCAGCAGCCGGATCCAGGACAGGTTGACTTTC
d_call: TRBD2; j_call: TRBJ2-1; clone_size: .; v_call: TRBV2; cdr3_aa: CASRRTSGPSSNEQFF; cdr3_nt: TGTGCCAGCAGAAGAACTAGCGGCCCCTCGAGCAATGAGCAGTTCTTC
d_call: TRBD1; j_call: TRBJ1-2; clone_size: .; v_call: TRBV18; cdr3_aa: CASSLVDRALQERGYTF; cdr3_nt: TGTGCCAGCTCACTAGTGGACAGGGCCTTACAAGAACGTGGCTACACCTTC
d_call: TRBD1; j_call: TRBJ1-2; clone_size: .; v_call: TRBV6-5; cdr3_aa: CASSSDREYGYTF; cdr3_nt: TGTGCCAGCAGCTCGGACAGGGAGTATGGCTACACCTTC
d_call: .; j_call: TRBJ2-5; clone_size: .; v_call: TRBV15; cdr3_aa: CATSRDKWEFETQYF; cdr3_nt: TGTGCCACCAGCAGAGATAAATGGGAGTTTGAGACCCAGTACTTC
d_call: TRBD2; j_call: TRBJ2-1; clone_size: .; v_call: TRBV7-3; cdr3_aa: CASSYSGSIYNEQFF; cdr3_nt: TGTGCCAGCAGCTATAGCGGGTCCATCTACAATGAGCAGTTCTTC
d_call: TRBD2; j_call: TRBJ2-1; clone_size: few; v_call: TRBV30; cdr3_aa: CAWSVWLAGNEQFF; cdr3_nt: TGTGCCTGGAGTGTTTGGCTAGCGGGCAATGAGCAGTTCTTC
d_call: .; j_call: TRBJ1-1; clone_size: .; v_call: TRBV30; cdr3_aa: CAWSVGQGTTEAFF; cdr3_nt: TGTGCCTGGAGTGTTGGCCAGGGTACTACTGAAGCTTTCTTT
d_call: TRBD2; j_call: TRBJ2-7; clone_size: .; v_call: TRBV29-1; cdr3_aa: CSVHSGSSYEQYF; cdr3_nt: TGCAGCGTCCATAGCGGGAGCTCCTACGAGCAGTACTTC
d_call: .; j_call: TRBJ1-5; clone_size: .; v_call: TRBV27; cdr3_aa: CASRKQGGGNQPQHF; cdr3_nt: TGTGCCAGCAGGAAACAGGGTGGCGGCAATCAGCCCCAGCATTTT
d_call: TRBD2; j_call: TRBJ2-2; clone_size: .; v_call: TRBV5-4; cdr3_aa: CASSLPSGRNTGELFF; cdr3_nt: TGTGCCAGCAGCTTGCCCAGCGGGAGGAACACCGGGGAGCTGTTTTTT
d_call: .; j_call: TRBJ1-5; clone_size: .; v_call: TRBV12-5; cdr3_aa: CASGLVLGNQPQHF; cdr3_nt: TGTGCTAGTGGTTTGGTCCTTGGCAATCAGCCCCAGCATTTT
d_call: TRBD1; j_call: TRBJ2-7; clone_size: .; v_call: TRBV7-2; cdr3_aa: CASSPGQGEQYF; cdr3_nt: TGTGCCAGCAGCCCGGGACAGGGCGAGCAGTACTTC
d_call: .; j_call: TRBJ2-1; clone_size: .; v_call: TRBV25-1; cdr3_aa: CASSVPGRNEQFF; cdr3_nt: TGTGCCAGCAGTGTTCCAGGGCGCAATGAGCAGTTCTTC
d_call: TRBD2; j_call: TRBJ2-5; clone_size: .; v_call: TRBV5-1; cdr3_aa: CASSLAASGSSVETQYF; cdr3_nt: TGCGCCAGCAGCTTGGCGGCTAGCGGGAGTAGTGTCGAGACCCAGTACTTC
d_call: .; j_call: TRBJ2-7; clone_size: .; v_call: TRBV6-5; cdr3_aa: CASRNPGEVYEQYF; cdr3_nt: TGTGCCAGCAGAAATCCAGGGGAAGTCTACGAGCAGTACTTC
d_call: .; j_call: TRBJ1-4; clone_size: .; v_call: TRBV5-5; cdr3_aa: CASHRGQYEKLFF; cdr3_nt: TGTGCCAGCCATCGAGGACAGTATGAAAAACTGTTTTTT
d_call: .; j_call: TRBJ2-1; clone_size: .; v_call: TRBV6-5; cdr3_aa: CASRVPGLVSDEQFF; cdr3_nt: TGTGCCAGCAGGGTTCCGGGACTGGTCTCCGATGAGCAGTTCTTC
d_call: .; j_call: TRBJ1-2; clone_size: .; v_call: TRBV6-5; cdr3_aa: CASSPDIQGGYTF; cdr3_nt: TGTGCCAGCAGTCCAGATATCCAGGGGGGCTACACCTTC
d_call: .; j_call: TRBJ2-2; clone_size: .; v_call: TRBV5-4; cdr3_aa: CASSRFAGELFF; cdr3_nt: TGTGCCAGCAGCCGTTTTGCCGGGGAGCTGTTTTTT
d_call: .; j_call: TRBJ2-2; clone_size: .; v_call: TRBV18; cdr3_aa: CASSSLTANTGELFF; cdr3_nt: TGTGCCAGCTCATCGTTAACGGCGAACACCGGGGAGCTGTTTTTT
d_call: .; j_call: TRBJ1-2; clone_size: .; v_call: TRBV7-9; cdr3_aa: CASSPTGRGGYGYTF; cdr3_nt: TGTGCCAGCAGCCCGACGGGTCGGGGTGGCTATGGCTACACCTTC
d_call: .; j_call: TRBJ2-7; clone_size: .; v_call: TRBV7-9; cdr3_aa: CASSLADGFDGQYF; cdr3_nt: TGTGCCAGCAGCTTGGCCGATGGTTTTGATGGGCAGTACTTC
d_call: .; j_call: TRBJ2-1; clone_size: .; v_call: TRBV9; cdr3_aa: CASSPSGSSYNEQFF; cdr3_nt: TGTGCCAGCAGCCCTAGTGGTAGTTCCTACAATGAGCAGTTCTTC
d_call: TRBD1; j_call: TRBJ2-6; clone_size: .; v_call: TRBV4-1; cdr3_aa: CASSQGGQGLFSGANVLTF; cdr3_nt: TGCGCCAGCAGCCAAGGGGGACAGGGGTTGTTCTCTGGGGCCAACGTCCTGACTTTC
d_call: .; j_call: TRBJ1-2; clone_size: .; v_call: TRBV2; cdr3_aa: CASSDRQGAYGYTF; cdr3_nt: TGTGCCAGCAGTGACCGCCAGGGCGCCTATGGCTACACCTTC
d_call: .; j_call: TRBJ1-4; clone_size: .; v_call: TRBV5-8; cdr3_aa: CASRGAGIEKLFF; cdr3_nt: TGTGCCAGCAGGGGAGCGGGGATCGAAAAACTGTTTTTT
d_call: .; j_call: TRBJ2-5; clone_size: .; v_call: TRBV5-1; cdr3_aa: CASNLDGGQETQYF; cdr3_nt: TGCGCCAGCAACCTAGACGGTGGTCAAGAGACCCAGTACTTC
d_call: .; j_call: TRBJ1-2; clone_size: .; v_call: TRBV27; cdr3_aa: CASSPSPDSANYGYTF; cdr3_nt: TGTGCCAGCAGTCCATCACCAGACAGTGCTAACTATGGCTACACCTTC
d_call: .; j_call: TRBJ1-6; clone_size: .; v_call: TRBV2; cdr3_aa: CASSEVFSGGAGSPLHF; cdr3_nt: TGTGCCAGCAGTGAGGTGTTCAGCGGGGGTGCTGGCTCACCCCTCCACTTT
d_call: TRBD1; j_call: TRBJ1-4; clone_size: .; v_call: TRBV12-3/TRBV12-4; cdr3_aa: CASRGARGEKLFF; cdr3_nt: TGTGCCAGCAGGGGGGCCAGGGGGGAAAAACTGTTTTTT
d_call: TRBD2; j_call: TRBJ2-1; clone_size: .; v_call: TRBV5-6; cdr3_aa: CASSPLNRLAGRRYNEQFF; cdr3_nt: TGTGCCAGCAGCCCCTTAAACCGACTAGCGGGACGGCGATACAATGAGCAGTTCTTC
d_call: TRBD1; j_call: TRBJ1-1; clone_size: .; v_call: TRBV9; cdr3_aa: CASSVGTGGDLEAFF; cdr3_nt: TGTGCCAGCAGCGTAGGGACAGGGGGCGACCTTGAAGCTTTCTTT
d_call: .; j_call: TRBJ2-3; clone_size: .; v_call: TRBV15; cdr3_aa: CATSRDMGGVITDTQYF; cdr3_nt: TGTGCCACCAGCAGAGATATGGGGGGAGTTATCACAGATACGCAGTATTTT
d_call: TRBD1; j_call: TRBJ2-3; clone_size: once; v_call: TRBV24-1; cdr3_aa: CATSGPGTVTDTQYF; cdr3_nt: TGTGCCACCAGTGGCCCCGGGACAGTCACAGATACGCAGTATTTT
d_call: TRBD1; j_call: TRBJ1-5; clone_size: .; v_call: TRBV30; cdr3_aa: CAWSVGQGSNQPQHF; cdr3_nt: TGTGCCTGGAGTGTAGGACAGGGTAGCAATCAGCCCCAGCATTTT
d_call: TRBD1; j_call: TRBJ2-7; clone_size: .; v_call: TRBV3-1/TRBV3-2; cdr3_aa: CASSLGTGGPYEQYF; cdr3_nt: TGTGCCAGCAGCCTCGGGACAGGGGGCCCCTACGAGCAGTACTTC
d_call: .; j_call: TRBJ1-1; clone_size: .; v_call: TRBV7-9; cdr3_aa: CASSPGRTAAFF; cdr3_nt: TGTGCCAGCAGCCCGGGGAGAACAGCTGCTTTCTTT
d_call: .; j_call: TRBJ1-5; clone_size: .; v_call: TRBV6-1; cdr3_aa: CASSEAAAPQHF; cdr3_nt: TGTGCCAGCAGTGAAGCAGCGGCTCCCCAGCATTTT
d_call: TRBD1; j_call: TRBJ1-2; clone_size: few; v_call: TRBV24-1; cdr3_aa: CATSEATTGPRGYTF; cdr3_nt: TGTGCCACCAGTGAAGCAACGACAGGGCCCCGAGGCTACACCTTC
d_call: .; j_call: TRBJ1-2; clone_size: .; v_call: TRBV20-1; cdr3_aa: CSAKSYGYTF; cdr3_nt: TGCAGTGCGAAGAGCTATGGCTACACCTTC
d_call: TRBD2; j_call: TRBJ2-1; clone_size: .; v_call: TRBV28; cdr3_aa: CASSPPTSGTYNEQFF; cdr3_nt: TGTGCCAGCAGTCCGCCGACTAGCGGGACTTACAATGAGCAGTTCTTC
d_call: TRBD2; j_call: TRBJ2-1; clone_size: .; v_call: TRBV7-2; cdr3_aa: CASSPLAGAYNEQFF; cdr3_nt: TGTGCCAGCAGCCCGTTAGCGGGAGCCTACAATGAGCAGTTCTTC
d_call: TRBD2; j_call: TRBJ2-3; clone_size: once; v_call: TRBV11-2; cdr3_aa: CASSLRTSGGYTDTQYF; cdr3_nt: TGTGCCAGCAGCCTCCGGACTAGCGGAGGGTACACAGATACGCAGTATTTT
d_call: TRBD1; j_call: TRBJ1-5; clone_size: .; v_call: TRBV5-1; cdr3_aa: CASSLTGARGQPQHF; cdr3_nt: TGCGCCAGCAGCCTTACAGGGGCGCGGGGTCAGCCCCAGCATTTT
d_call: TRBD1; j_call: TRBJ1-3; clone_size: few; v_call: TRBV7-2; cdr3_aa: CASSPGTGGNTIYF; cdr3_nt: TGTGCCAGCAGCCCGGGGACAGGGGGAAACACCATATATTTT
d_call: TRBD2; j_call: TRBJ2-5; clone_size: .; v_call: TRBV6-5; cdr3_aa: CASRGSGGLETQYF; cdr3_nt: TGTGCCAGCCGGGGGAGCGGGGGGTTAGAGACCCAGTACTTC
d_call: TRBD2; j_call: TRBJ2-5; clone_size: once; v_call: TRBV3-1/TRBV3-2; cdr3_aa: CASSQVFTSGRATLQETQYF; cdr3_nt: TGTGCCAGCAGCCAAGTTTTCACTAGCGGGAGGGCAACACTCCAAGAGACCCAGTACTTC
d_call: .; j_call: TRBJ1-2; clone_size: .; v_call: TRBV28; cdr3_aa: CASSPFPYGYTF; cdr3_nt: TGTGCCAGCAGTCCTTTTCCCTATGGCTACACCTTC
d_call: TRBD1; j_call: TRBJ2-5; clone_size: few; v_call: TRBV7-9; cdr3_aa: CASSLEGTVSQETQYF; cdr3_nt: TGTGCCAGCAGCTTAGAAGGGACAGTGTCCCAAGAGACCCAGTACTTC
d_call: TRBD1; j_call: TRBJ2-1; clone_size: few; v_call: TRBV30; cdr3_aa: CAWSRDRLDEQFF; cdr3_nt: TGTGCCTGGAGTCGGGACAGGCTCGATGAGCAGTTCTTC
d_call: TRBD1; j_call: TRBJ1-2; clone_size: .; v_call: TRBV2; cdr3_aa: CASSGDRGTHGYTF; cdr3_nt: TGTGCCAGCAGTGGAGACAGGGGTACGCATGGCTACACCTTC
d_call: TRBD2; j_call: TRBJ2-1; clone_size: .; v_call: TRBV5-1; cdr3_aa: CASSLGGLAGAGDEQFF; cdr3_nt: TGCGCCAGCAGCTTGGGGGGACTAGCGGGAGCTGGGGATGAGCAGTTCTTC